Below are 7 T cell receptor beta chains sequenced from a single sample in a study of graft-versus-host responses after intestinal transplantation. Measured with immunoSEQ multiplex PCR; TCRdb has only the in-frame clones, and not every one. This table has under 7,500 clones, about 64% appearing once. Intraepithelial plus lamina propria lymphocytes were released by processing graft tissue. This sample comprised ileum tissue, obtained less than 60 days after transplant. These receptors all stem from a human patient who received an intestinal transplant, so some T cells may come from the graft donor.

The V call is TRBV6-4, the J call TRBJ2-3; 11 positions match TRBD2. The J segment lost 1 base and the V segment lost 3 bases, leaving 0 bases of the junction unmatched. Germline values: CDR1 MRHNA, CDR2 SNTAGT. This CDR3 is 15 amino acids long. CDR3 DNA: TGTGCCAGCAGTGAGACTAGCGGGGGCACAGATACGCAGTATTTT. It is translated as CASSETSGGTDTQYF.

The chain employs TRBV27 and TRBJ1-4, with TRBD1 identical over 8 bases. The J segment lost 5 bases and the V segment lost 5 bases, leaving 4 bases of the junction unmatched. This CDR3 spans 14 amino acids. Germline lookup yields CDR1 MNHEY and CDR2 SMNVEV (reference sequence). CDR3: CASSPGQENEKLFF. The DNA for the CDR3 is TGTGCCAGCAGTCCGGGACAGGAGAATGAAAAACTGTTTTTT.

The chain carries TRBV27 and TRBJ1-4; 8 bases are a match to TRBD1. Germline V CDR1 and CDR2: MNHEY, SMNVEV (reference sequence). V lost 3 bases, J lost 0 bases, and 0 bases stayed unmatched. CDR3 length: 15 residues. CDR3 region: CASSLDRATNEKLFF. The CDR3 DNA is TGTGCCAGCAGTTTGGACAGGGCAACTAATGAAAAACTGTTTTTT.

The V and J genes are TRBV6-1 and TRBJ2-3, with TRBD1 identical over 9 bases. The CDR3 runs to 21 residues. Trimming at V came to 2 bases and at J to 1 base, leaving 19 bases not matched to a gene. From germline, CDR1 is MNHNS and CDR2 SASEGT. The CDR3 DNA reads as TGTGCCAGCAGTGAACTCCCCCCCATAGGTCAGACAGGGGGTGGCACAGATACGCAGTATTTT. Protein product: CASSELPPIGQTGGGTDTQYF.

J is TRBJ1-4 and V is TRBV27, with D maybe TRBD1 (5 bases). The CDR3 loop spans 17 amino acids. Germline values: CDR1 MNHEY, CDR2 SMNVEV (reference sequence). Trimming removed 8 bases from V and 8 bases from J, with 27 bases in between. CDR3: CASGLHQGQVGMEKLFF. DNA for the CDR3: TGTGCCAGCGGCCTCCACCAGGGTCAGGTTGGGATGGAAAAACTGTTTTTT.

The chain recombines TRBV12-5 with TRBJ2-1; TRBD2 agrees at 11 bases. The CDR3 is 13 residues long. J gave up 9 bases and V 6 bases, and 4 bases lay outside the gene matches. Per the germline V gene, CDR1 is LGHNT and CDR2 is FRNRAP. CDR3 region: CASGLAGGLEQFF. The DNA for the CDR3 is TGTGCTAGTGGCCTAGCGGGGGGTCTTGAGCAGTTCTTC.

This chain links TRBV7-8 with TRBJ2-1; D perhaps matches TRBD2 (6 bases). Trimming left V 5 bases short and J 0 bases short, with 26 bases between. Germline V gives CDR1 SGHVS, CDR2 FQNEAQ. This CDR3 has 20 residues. The CDR3 protein is CASSAQARVWRDSSYNEQFF. The CDR3 bases are TGTGCCAGCAGCGCACAAGCCAGGGTTTGGAGGGATAGCTCCTACAATGAGCAGTTCTTC.